Below, 8 T cell receptor beta chains from the same sample are listed, as sequenced in a study of blood T cell repertoires in COVID-19. TCRdb's table, derived via immunoSEQ multiplex PCR, lists solely in-frame clones and lacks some. Here the sample spans tens of thousands of clones, roughly 80% being singletons. Material: peripheral blood. These receptors all stem from a man aged 50 to 59 with active or convalescent COVID-19.

The V gene is TRBV6-5, the J gene TRBJ2-3; perhaps TRBD1 as D (5 bases). Germline V gene lookup returns CDR1 MNHEY and CDR2 SVGAGI. The V gene lost 6 bases and the J gene lost 3 bases, with 16 bases spanning the gap. CDR3 length equals 15 residues. For the CDR3, the DNA is TGTGCCAGCAGCACCGACAGTACGACGACAGATACGCAGTATTTT. Translated, it gives CASSTDSTTTDTQYF.

The chain combines TRBV5-1 with TRBJ1-5, with D possibly TRBD1 on 5 matching bases. V lost 3 bases and J 0 bases, leaving 16 bases between the germline ends. This CDR3 spans 17 amino acids. Looked up from germline, CDR1 is SGHRS and CDR2 is YFSETQ. For the CDR3, the DNA is TGCGCCAGCAGCTATCTTGGGGGGTTTTATAGCAATCAGCCCCAGCATTTT. It codes for CASSYLGGFYSNQPQHF.

This chain joins TRBV6-5 and TRBJ1-1; maybe TRBD1 (5 bases). The CDR3 loop spans 14 amino acids. Trimming left V 6 bases short and J 0 bases short, with 11 bases between. Germline V gene sequence: CDR1 MNHEY, CDR2 SVGAGI. The CDR3 DNA is TGTGCCAGCAGCGCCGGGACTGTGAACACTGAAGCTTTCTTT. Its protein is CASSAGTVNTEAFF.

The V and J genes are TRBV5-8 and TRBJ1-3, with D unclear. CDR1 SGHTS and CDR2 YDEGEE come from the germline V gene. The CDR3 extends over 13 amino acids. V dropped 7 bases and J dropped 0 bases, with 8 bases sitting between them. The CDR3 sequence is CASRDNSGNTIYF. The CDR3 nucleotides are TGTGCCAGCCGCGACAACTCTGGAAACACCATATATTTT.

The chain recombines TRBV13 with TRBJ2-2; D is uncertain. Trimming took off 3 bases at V and 6 bases at J, with 5 bases between the two ends. The CDR3 contains 12 residues. The V gene's germline CDR1 is PRHDT and CDR2 FYEKMQ (reference sequence). For the CDR3, the DNA is TGTGCCAGCAGCTTTCGGGCCGGGGAGCTGTTTTTT. It translates to CASSFRAGELFF.

This chain connects TRBV7-2 to TRBJ2-1, with 7 bases matching TRBD1. With V trimmed by 5 bases and J by 5 bases, 3 bases remained unmatched. The CDR3 covers 13 residues. The germline V gene encodes CDR1 SGHTA and CDR2 FQGNSA. CDR3 region: CASSQGQNNEQFF. The CDR3 DNA reads as TGTGCCAGCAGCCAGGGACAGAACAATGAGCAGTTCTTC.

The chain carries TRBV11-2 and TRBJ1-6; D might be TRBD1 (5 bases). V lost 6 bases to trimming and J lost 0 bases, with 18 bases between them. CDR1 and CDR2 (germline): SGHAT, FQNNGV. This CDR3 has 18 amino acids. DNA for the CDR3: TGTGCCAGCAGTCCTAGACCGGGGGGGAGCTCCTATAATTCACCCCTCCACTTT. It specifies CASSPRPGGSSYNSPLHF.

Comment on this clone: This specimen includes other DNA sequences encoding the same CDR3. The chain couples TRBV19 to TRBJ2-2; 9 nucleotides align to TRBD1. The CDR3 runs to 13 residues. The germline V gene encodes CDR1 LNHDA and CDR2 SQIVND (reference sequence). V lost 8 bases, J lost 7 bases, and 5 bases stayed unmatched. CDR3 DNA sequence: TGTGCCAGTTCCGGGACAGGGAGCGGGGAGCTGTTTTTT. Its translation: CASSGTGSGELFF.